Listed below are T cell receptor beta chains from one sample, sequenced in a study of T-cell reconstitution after alpha-beta-depleted transplantation in children. TCRdb processed the PCR reads anew with MiXCR; each CDR3 protein has one entry. Of 350,000 to 450,000 distinct CDR3 sequences detected, about a fifth appear once; the ten largest clones hold around 4%. The source was PBMCs from the stem cell graft donor, collected from the stem cell graft. These receptors came from a human donor who donated a stem cell graft to a child with acute myeloid leukemia. The CDR3 runs from the conserved cysteine through the conserved F or W. The order of the fields is D gene, V gene, J gene, clone size, CDR3 protein, CDR3 DNA. The D gene is left open where the match is weak. The size of a clone is reported for some rows only, either as once, few or many, or as a class for expanded clones.

>TRBD1|TRBV4-3|TRBJ2-1|NA
CASSLLGTGKGDEQFF
TGCGCCAGCAGCCTCCTCGGGACAGGGAAGGGGGATGAGCAGTTCTTC
>TRBD1|TRBV5-1|TRBJ2-1|few
CASSLTGGGSYNEQFF
TGCGCCAGCAGTTTGACAGGGGGCGGCTCCTACAATGAGCAGTTCTTC
>TRBD1|TRBV9|TRBJ2-1|few
CASSPGTQGDEQFF
TGTGCCAGCAGCCCTGGGACCCAGGGGGATGAGCAGTTCTTC
>NA|TRBV29-1|TRBJ2-2|many
CSATQGKMNTGELFF
TGCAGCGCCACGCAGGGAAAGATGAACACCGGGGAGCTGTTTTTT
>NA|TRBV12-3/TRBV12-4|TRBJ1-5|few
CASTRGLEPQHF
TGTGCCAGCACAAGGGGTCTGGAGCCCCAGCATTTT
>TRBD1|TRBV12-3/TRBV12-4|TRBJ1-5|NA
CASSPDRIDQPQHF
TGTGCCAGCAGCCCGGACAGGATCGATCAGCCCCAGCATTTT
>NA|TRBV5-5|TRBJ1-4|NA
CASSLPGREREKLFF
TGTGCCAGCAGCTTGCCCGGCAGGGAAAGGGAAAAACTGTTTTTT
>NA|TRBV28|TRBJ2-7|NA
CASSFVASSYEQYF
TGTGCCAGCAGTTTCGTGGCGAGCTCCTACGAGCAGTACTTC
>TRBD2|TRBV7-6|TRBJ2-5|NA
CASSMTSSSETQYF
TGTGCCAGCAGCATGACTAGCTCTTCGGAGACCCAGTACTTC
>TRBD2|TRBV28|TRBJ2-7|NA
CASTTRGRTSRYYEQYF
TGTGCCAGCACCACTCGGGGGCGGACTAGCCGTTACTACGAGCAGTACTTC
>NA|TRBV24-1|TRBJ2-1|NA
CATASGEGDNEQFF
TGTGCCACCGCCAGCGGGGAGGGGGACAATGAGCAGTTCTTC
>NA|TRBV15|TRBJ2-6|NA
CATSKDHIWGAGANVLTF
TGTGCCACCAGCAAAGACCATATTTGGGGAGCTGGGGCCAACGTCCTGACTTTC
>NA|TRBV10-3|TRBJ1-2|NA
CAISGTESGYGYTF
TGTGCCATCAGTGGGACAGAGAGTGGCTATGGCTACACCTTC
>TRBD1|TRBV7-9|TRBJ2-7|NA
CASSLQGANEQYF
TGTGCCAGCAGCTTGCAGGGGGCGAACGAGCAGTACTTC
>TRBD2|TRBV28|TRBJ2-1|few
CASSFPSGRSEQFF
TGTGCCAGCAGTTTCCCTAGCGGGAGGTCTGAGCAGTTCTTC
>NA|TRBV23-1|TRBJ2-4|NA
CASSQSLQAKNIQYF
TGCGCCAGCAGTCAATCCCTTCAAGCCAAAAACATTCAGTACTTC
>NA|TRBV4-2|TRBJ2-6|NA
CASSQVRGTWVEVVLTF
TGTGCCAGCAGCCAAGTGCGCGGGACCTGGGTGGAAGTTGTCCTGACTTTC
>NA|TRBV12-3/TRBV12-4|TRBJ2-3|NA
CASSMMSLGADTQYF
TGTGCCAGCAGCATGATGAGCCTAGGGGCAGATACGCAGTATTTT
>NA|TRBV7-3|TRBJ2-1|NA
CASSLTIASNEQFF
TGTGCCAGCAGCTTAACGATAGCCTCTAATGAGCAGTTCTTC
>TRBD2|TRBV7-2|TRBJ2-7|few
CASSLAGTSGLISYEQYF
TGTGCCAGCAGCTTAGCTGGGACTAGCGGATTAATCTCCTACGAGCAGTACTTC
>TRBD2|TRBV20-1|TRBJ2-7|few
CSARPLAGGDEQYF
TGCAGTGCTAGACCCCTAGCGGGAGGCGACGAGCAGTACTTC
>TRBD1|TRBV24-1|TRBJ2-2|NA
CATGTAETGELFF
TGTGCCACGGGGACAGCGGAAACCGGGGAGCTGTTTTTT
>TRBD2|TRBV20-1|TRBJ2-2|NA
CSARVHRGLAGRNGELFF
TGCAGTGCTAGAGTACACAGGGGACTAGCGGGAAGGAACGGGGAGTTGTTTTTT
>NA|TRBV20-1|TRBJ2-3|many
CSAPDGHSSTDTQYF
TGCAGTGCTCCCGACGGGCACTCTAGCACAGATACGCAGTATTTT
>NA|TRBV12-3/TRBV12-4|TRBJ2-1|many
CASSLGTHYNEQFF
TGTGCCAGCAGTTTAGGGACCCACTACAATGAGCAGTTCTTC
>NA|TRBV10-3|TRBJ2-7|NA
CAISSLNVDEQYF
TGTGCCATCAGTTCGTTGAACGTGGACGAGCAGTACTTC
>NA|TRBV5-5|TRBJ1-1|NA
CASSLGASATEAFF
TGTGCCAGCAGCTTGGGGGCGTCCGCAACTGAAGCTTTCTTT
>NA|TRBV28|TRBJ2-1|NA
CASSPGFGPSLMGEQFF
TGTGCCAGCAGCCCCGGATTTGGGCCTAGCCTTATGGGTGAGCAGTTCTTC
>TRBD2|TRBV12-3/TRBV12-4|TRBJ2-1|NA
CASSFGVAGLTYNEQFF
TGTGCCAGCAGTTTCGGAGTAGCGGGCTTAACCTACAATGAGCAGTTCTTC
>TRBD2|TRBV5-1|TRBJ2-3|NA
CASSLVSGGTDTQYF
TGCGCCAGCAGCTTGGTCAGCGGGGGCACAGATACGCAGTATTTT
>NA|TRBV14|TRBJ2-3|NA
CASSQGVGRLTDTQYF
TGTGCCAGCAGCCAAGGAGTAGGGCGGCTCACAGATACGCAGTATTTT
>NA|TRBV12-3/TRBV12-4|TRBJ2-1|few
CASSPYVDEQFF
TGTGCCAGCAGCCCCTACGTCGATGAGCAGTTCTTC
>NA|TRBV20-1|TRBJ2-7|few
CSARGLSSYEQYF
TGCAGTGCTAGGGGTCTGAGCTCCTACGAGCAGTACTTC
>TRBD2|TRBV5-5|TRBJ2-1|NA
CASTGTSGMNEQFF
TGTGCCAGCACCGGGACTAGCGGGATGAATGAGCAGTTCTTC
>NA|TRBV27|TRBJ2-7|few
CASSLGGGHSYEQYF
TGTGCCAGCAGTTTAGGGGGGGGACACTCCTACGAGCAGTACTTC
>NA|TRBV12-3/TRBV12-4|TRBJ2-7|NA
CASSSQTDSSYEQYF
TGTGCCAGCAGTTCCCAGACTGATAGCTCCTACGAGCAGTACTTC
>TRBD2|TRBV29-1|TRBJ2-7|NA
CSVVGGSTYEQYF
TGCAGCGTTGTAGGCGGGAGCACCTACGAGCAGTACTTC
>NA|TRBV12-3/TRBV12-4|TRBJ2-2|many
CASRTVGQNTGELFF
TGTGCCAGCAGGACGGTAGGACAAAACACCGGGGAGCTGTTTTTT
>NA|TRBV4-2|TRBJ2-3|many
CASSHGSTGTDTQYF
TGTGCCAGCAGCCACGGATCCACGGGGACAGATACGCAGTATTTT
>NA|TRBV7-9|TRBJ1-4|few
CASSLARGGPNEKLFF
TGTGCCAGCAGCTTAGCGCGAGGGGGACCTAATGAAAAACTGTTTTTT
>NA|TRBV7-2|TRBJ2-5|few
CASSLGPWDQETQYF
TGTGCCAGCAGCTTAGGCCCGTGGGACCAAGAGACCCAGTACTTC
>NA|TRBV2|TRBJ2-1|NA
CASKWDFNNEQFF
TGTGCCAGCAAGTGGGACTTTAACAATGAGCAGTTCTTC
>TRBD1|TRBV4-1|TRBJ1-4|NA
CASSQELRDSVFEKLFF
TGCGCCAGCAGCCAAGAATTGCGGGACAGCGTGTTCGAAAAACTGTTTTTT
>NA|TRBV7-2|TRBJ1-5|NA
CASSDQAGVRNQPQHF
TGTGCCAGCAGCGATCAAGCAGGGGTACGCAATCAGCCCCAGCATTTT
>NA|TRBV10-3|TRBJ2-5|many
CAIRPGLGETQYF
TGTGCCATCAGACCCGGCCTGGGGGAGACCCAGTACTTC
>NA|TRBV7-3|TRBJ2-1|NA
CASSLYNLLSGSSYNEQFF
TGTGCCAGCAGCTTATATAACCTACTTAGCGGAAGCTCCTACAATGAGCAGTTCTTC
>NA|TRBV25-1|TRBJ2-3|many
CASSDDRRGTSGSFTDTQYF
TGTGCCAGCAGTGATGACCGGAGAGGAACGAGCGGGTCTTTCACAGATACGCAGTATTTT
>TRBD2|TRBV19|TRBJ2-1|once
CASSIVSGTDEQFF
TGTGCCAGTAGTATAGTCAGCGGGACGGATGAGCAGTTCTTC
>TRBD2|TRBV29-1|TRBJ2-1|few
CSLRTSSYNEQFF
TGCAGCTTGAGGACTAGCTCCTACAATGAGCAGTTCTTC
>TRBD1|TRBV7-6|TRBJ2-1|NA
CASSLGQGALLAGVSEQFF
TGTGCCAGCAGCCTGGGACAGGGGGCGCTGCTAGCGGGAGTAAGTGAGCAGTTCTTC
>TRBD2|TRBV10-1|TRBJ2-1|few
CASSEAGGNYNEQFF
TGCGCCAGCAGTGAGGCGGGAGGGAATTACAATGAGCAGTTCTTC
>NA|TRBV19|TRBJ2-1|NA
CASSIDPGGSGVEQFF
TGTGCCAGTAGTATAGATCCAGGGGGATCGGGGGTGGAGCAGTTCTTC
>NA|TRBV29-1|TRBJ2-5|many
CSVEGEETQYF
TGCAGCGTTGAAGGGGAAGAGACCCAGTACTTC
>TRBD1|TRBV12-3/TRBV12-4|TRBJ1-2|few
CASRGQTGNYGYTF
TGTGCCAGCAGAGGTCAGACAGGGAACTATGGCTACACCTTC
>TRBD2|TRBV5-6|TRBJ2-7|NA
CASSLLGLAGYEQYF
TGTGCCAGCAGCTTACTTGGACTAGCGGGCTACGAGCAGTACTTC
>NA|TRBV3-1|TRBJ1-5|NA
CASSPLPGVNQPQHF
TGTGCCAGCAGCCCCCTGCCCGGGGTCAATCAGCCCCAGCATTTT
>TRBD2|TRBV7-8|TRBJ2-3|few
CASSLGLTSGGWGDSDTQYF
TGTGCCAGCAGCTTAGGTTTAACTAGCGGGGGGTGGGGGGACTCGGATACGCAGTATTTT
>NA|TRBV19|TRBJ2-7|NA
CASSMGALVSEQYF
TGTGCCAGTAGTATGGGGGCCTTGGTGAGTGAGCAGTACTTC
>TRBD1|TRBV20-1|TRBJ2-7|many
CSANDRDPYEQYF
TGCAGTGCTAACGACAGGGACCCCTACGAGCAGTACTTC
>TRBD2|TRBV29-1|TRBJ2-7|many
CSVGGTSGRREQYF
TGCAGCGTTGGGGGGACTAGCGGGAGACGCGAGCAGTACTTC